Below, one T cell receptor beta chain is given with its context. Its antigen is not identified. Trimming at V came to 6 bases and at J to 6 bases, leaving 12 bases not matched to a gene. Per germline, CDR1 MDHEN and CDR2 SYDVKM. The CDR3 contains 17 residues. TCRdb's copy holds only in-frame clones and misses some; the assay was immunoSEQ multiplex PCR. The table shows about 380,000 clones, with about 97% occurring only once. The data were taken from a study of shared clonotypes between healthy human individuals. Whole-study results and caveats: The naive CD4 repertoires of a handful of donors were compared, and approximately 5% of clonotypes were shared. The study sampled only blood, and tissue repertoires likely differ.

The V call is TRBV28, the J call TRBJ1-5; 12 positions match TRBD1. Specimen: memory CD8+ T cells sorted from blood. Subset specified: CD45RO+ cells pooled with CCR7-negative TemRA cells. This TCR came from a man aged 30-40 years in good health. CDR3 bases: TGTGCCAGCAGCCGGGGACAGGGGGCGAAGATGCCTCAGCCCCAGCATTTT. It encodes CASSRGQGAKMPQPQHF.